Each of the 3 T cell receptor beta chains below was sequenced from the same sample in a study of cytomegalovirus exposure and HLA in healthy donors. PCR employed 60 Vbeta and 13 Jbeta primers. Generated by immunoSEQ multiplex PCR, the TCRdb table keeps only in-frame clones and is missing some. The table records 120,000 to 150,000 clones, roughly 80% of them present only once. Sequenced: PBMCs. These receptors were taken from a man aged 30 to 39 in good health and CMV-seropositive.

CDR3 DNA sequence: TGCGCCAGCAGCGGCCCCACGGGACTGTTTCAAGAGACCCAGTACTTC. Residues: CASSGPTGLFQETQYF. This chain links TRBV5-1 with TRBJ2-5; D perhaps matches TRBD2 (6 bases). V was pared by 4 bases and J by 2 bases, with 18 bases between. Germline V gene sequence: CDR1 SGHRS, CDR2 YFSETQ. The CDR3 has 16 residues.

CDR3 nucleotide sequence: TGTGCCAGCAGTGACCCTGCTACGAATGAAAAACTGTTTTTT. Encoded protein: CASSDPATNEKLFF. The chain employs TRBV2 and TRBJ1-4; D is undetermined. The CDR3 covers 14 residues. Germline values: CDR1 SNHLY, CDR2 FYNNEI. V was cut by 3 bases and J by 5 bases, with 10 bases left in between. The whole variable domain, filled in from reference TRBV2 and TRBJ1-4, reads EPEVTQTPSHQVTQMGQEVILRCVPISNHLYFYWYRQILGQKVEFLVSFYNNEISEKSEIFDDQFSVERPDGSNFTLKIRSTKLEDSAMYFCASSDPATNEKLFFGSGTQLSVL.

The chain has TRBV5-6 and TRBJ2-5; TRBD1 agrees at 8 bases. J gave up 4 bases and V 0 bases, and 5 bases lay outside the gene matches. Germline V CDR1 and CDR2: SGHDT, YYEEEE. The CDR3 runs to 15 residues. Here the CDR3 reads CASSLGGTGIETQYF. The DNA for the CDR3 is TGTGCCAGCAGCTTGGGGGGGACAGGAATAGAGACCCAGTACTTC.